The rows below give T cell receptor beta chains drawn from one sample of a study of Ad26.COV2.S vaccination and SARS-CoV-2 variants. This table comes from immunoSEQ multiplex PCR, and its TCRdb copy is limited to in-frame clones, with some not included. The profile covers roughly 420,000 clones, with nearly 90% appearing a single time and approximately 2.5% taken by the ten largest. Here the sequenced sample was peripheral blood, taken in a trial of Ad26.COV2.S vaccine versus placebo. The receptor set was obtained from a person between 18 and 65 years old who received the Ad26.COV2.S COVID-19 vaccine or a placebo. The CDR3 runs from the conserved cysteine through the conserved F or W. The D gene is left open where the match is weak. A row's size may be missing; if present it is once, few, many or a size class.

d_gene,v_gene,abundance,j_gene,CDR3nt,CDR3aa
-,TRBV28,-,TRBJ1-2,TGTGCCAGCACCCCGCCCAGGGTATATGGCTACACCTTC,CASTPPRVYGYTF
-,TRBV5-4,once,TRBJ2-6,TGTGCCAGCAGCCTCTCTGGGGCCAACGTCCTGACTTTC,CASSLSGANVLTF
-,TRBV7-3,-,TRBJ1-1,TGTGCCAGCAGCCGAATACTGAACACTGAAGCTTTCTTT,CASSRILNTEAFF
-,TRBV5-4,-,TRBJ1-2,TGTGCCAGCAGCTTGGCGATGGGAAACTATGGCTACACCTTC,CASSLAMGNYGYTF
TRBD1,TRBV4-1,-,TRBJ1-3,TGCGCCAGCAGCCAAGATGCGGGACAGGGGACAGGAAACACCATATATTTT,CASSQDAGQGTGNTIYF
TRBD2,TRBV28,-,TRBJ2-2,TGTGCCAGCAGCTTTCTAGCGGGGGGGCCGTCCGGGGAGCTGTTTTTT,CASSFLAGGPSGELFF
-,TRBV12-5,-,TRBJ2-1,TGTGCTAGTGGCAGGGTCGGACGGAACCGAAATGAGCAGTTCTTC,CASGRVGRNRNEQFF
-,TRBV28,-,TRBJ1-6,TGTGCCAGCAGTCCCCCAGGGGATTCACCCCTCCACTTT,CASSPPGDSPLHF
-,TRBV7-8,-,TRBJ2-1,TGTGCCAGCAGCAAGGGACATGACCATGAGCAGTTCTTC,CASSKGHDHEQFF
-,TRBV28,-,TRBJ1-3,TGTGCCAGCAGTTTAGTTGGTCCTTACACCATATATTTT,CASSLVGPYTIYF
-,TRBV28,-,TRBJ1-1,TGTGCCAGCAGTTTAGCCCCCAGGGGCGCTTTCTTT,CASSLAPRGAFF
TRBD2,TRBV7-7,-,TRBJ2-2,TGTGCCAGCAGTAATGGACTAGCGGGGATCGGGGAGCTGTTTTTT,CASSNGLAGIGELFF
-,TRBV27,-,TRBJ1-1,TGTGCCAGCAGTTTTAGTGGGGGGTTCTCTGAAGCTTTCTTT,CASSFSGGFSEAFF
-,TRBV5-1,once,TRBJ2-2,TGCGCCAGCAGCCCCCGGTCGAACACCGGGGAGCTGTTTTTT,CASSPRSNTGELFF
TRBD1,TRBV11-1,-,TRBJ2-2,TGTGCCAGCAGCCGGCCCCCGACAGGGCACACCGGGGAGCTGTTTTTT,CASSRPPTGHTGELFF
TRBD2,TRBV7-9,-,TRBJ2-5,TGTGCCAGCAGCTTAGCTGGGCTAGCGGGAAACCAAGAGACCCAGTACTTC,CASSLAGLAGNQETQYF
-,TRBV20-1,-,TRBJ2-1,TGCAGTGCGGTCTACAATGAGCAGTTCTTC,CSAVYNEQFF
-,TRBV13,-,TRBJ2-2,TGTGCCAGCAGCTTAAAGGGGAACACCGGGGAGCTGTTTTTT,CASSLKGNTGELFF
-,TRBV11-3,-,TRBJ1-1,TGTGCCAGCAGCGCGTTTTGGGCTGAAGCTTTCTTT,CASSAFWAEAFF
-,TRBV18,-,TRBJ1-4,TGTGCCAGCTCCTCGGGGTCGGAGGAAAAACTGTTTTTT,CASSSGSEEKLFF
TRBD1,TRBV7-2,few,TRBJ1-5,TGTGCCAGCAGCACCAGACAGGGGAGCAATCAGCCCCAGCATTTT,CASSTRQGSNQPQHF
TRBD2,TRBV7-2,-,TRBJ2-1,TGTGCCAGCAGCTTAGGGCCCCCGCGGGAGGAGCAGTTCTTC,CASSLGPPREEQFF
-,TRBV28,-,TRBJ1-1,TGTGCCAGCAGTTTACCCCCGGGGGTCACTGAAGCTTTCTTT,CASSLPPGVTEAFF
TRBD2,TRBV9,-,TRBJ2-7,TGTGCCAGCAGCCCTCGGGACTACTCCTACGAGCAGTACTTC,CASSPRDYSYEQYF
-,TRBV24-1,-,TRBJ1-5,TGTGCCACCAGTGATTTGAAGGCAGGAAATCAGCCCCAGCATTTT,CATSDLKAGNQPQHF
-,TRBV9,-,TRBJ1-5,TGTGCCAGCAGCGTAGGTTACGGAACGGAGCCCCAGCATTTT,CASSVGYGTEPQHF